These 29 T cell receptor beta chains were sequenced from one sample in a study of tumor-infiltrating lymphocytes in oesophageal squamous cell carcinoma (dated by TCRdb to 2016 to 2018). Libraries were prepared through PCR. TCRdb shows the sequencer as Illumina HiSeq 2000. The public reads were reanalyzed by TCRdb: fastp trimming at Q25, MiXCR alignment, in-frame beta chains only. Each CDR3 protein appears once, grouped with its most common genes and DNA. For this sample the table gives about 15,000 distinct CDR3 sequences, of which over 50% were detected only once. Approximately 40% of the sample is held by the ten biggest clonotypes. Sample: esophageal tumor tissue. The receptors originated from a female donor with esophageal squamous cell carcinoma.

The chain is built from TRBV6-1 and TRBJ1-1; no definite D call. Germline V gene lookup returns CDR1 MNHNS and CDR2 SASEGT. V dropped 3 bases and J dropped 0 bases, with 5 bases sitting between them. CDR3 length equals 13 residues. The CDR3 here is CASSDLVNTEAFF. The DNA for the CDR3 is TGTGCCAGCAGTGACTTAGTGAACACTGAAGCTTTCTTT.

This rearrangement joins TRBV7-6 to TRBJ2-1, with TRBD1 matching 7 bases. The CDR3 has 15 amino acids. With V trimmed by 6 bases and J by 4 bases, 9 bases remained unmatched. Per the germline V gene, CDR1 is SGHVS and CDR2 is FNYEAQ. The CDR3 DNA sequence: TGTGCCAGCAGTTTAAGCAGGGGGTTTTACAATGAGCAGTTCTTC. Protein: CASSLSRGFYNEQFF.

For the CDR3, the DNA is TGTGCCAGCAGTGAAGGCTTGGGTGCTGGGGCCAACGTCCTGACTTTC. This gives the protein CASSEGLGAGANVLTF. This chain links TRBV6-1 with TRBJ2-6; D is ambiguous. The CDR3 contains 16 residues. The V gene lost 1 base and the J gene lost 2 bases, with 9 bases spanning the gap. Germline CDR1 and CDR2: MNHNS and SASEGT.

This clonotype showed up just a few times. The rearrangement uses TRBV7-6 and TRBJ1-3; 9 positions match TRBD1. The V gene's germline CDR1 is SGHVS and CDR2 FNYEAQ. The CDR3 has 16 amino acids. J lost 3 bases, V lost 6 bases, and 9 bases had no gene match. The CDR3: CASSRRQGESGNTIYF. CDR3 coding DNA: TGTGCCAGCAGTAGGCGACAGGGGGAAAGTGGAAACACCATATATTTT.

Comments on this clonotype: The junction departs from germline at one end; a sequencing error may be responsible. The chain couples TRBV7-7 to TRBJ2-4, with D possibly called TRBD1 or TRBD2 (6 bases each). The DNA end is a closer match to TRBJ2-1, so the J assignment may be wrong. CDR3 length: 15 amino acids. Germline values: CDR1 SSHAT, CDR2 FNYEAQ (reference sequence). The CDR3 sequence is CASSERGDSHNEQFF. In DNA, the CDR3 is TGTGCCAGCAGCGAAAGGGGGGACTCCCACAATGAGCAGTTCTTC.

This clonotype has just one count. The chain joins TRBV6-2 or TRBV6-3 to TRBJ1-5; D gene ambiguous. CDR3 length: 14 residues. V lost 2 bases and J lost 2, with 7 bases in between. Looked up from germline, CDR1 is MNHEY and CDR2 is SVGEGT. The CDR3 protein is CASSYRTGNQPQHF. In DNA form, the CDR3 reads TGTGCCAGCAGTTACCGGACGGGCAATCAGCCCCAGCATTTT.

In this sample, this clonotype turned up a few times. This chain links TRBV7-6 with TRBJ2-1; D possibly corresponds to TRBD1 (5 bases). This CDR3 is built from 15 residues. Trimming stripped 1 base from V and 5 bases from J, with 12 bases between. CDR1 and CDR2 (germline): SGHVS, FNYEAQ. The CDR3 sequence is CASSLGGLVNNEQFF. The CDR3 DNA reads TGTGCCAGCAGCTTAGGGGGCTTGGTCAACAATGAGCAGTTCTTC.

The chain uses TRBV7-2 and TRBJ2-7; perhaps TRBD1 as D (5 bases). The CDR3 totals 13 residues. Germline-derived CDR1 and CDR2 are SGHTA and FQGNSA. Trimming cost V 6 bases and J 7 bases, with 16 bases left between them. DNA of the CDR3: TGTGCCAGCAGAAAGGACATGTACAATGAGCAGTACTTC. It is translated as CASRKDMYNEQYF.

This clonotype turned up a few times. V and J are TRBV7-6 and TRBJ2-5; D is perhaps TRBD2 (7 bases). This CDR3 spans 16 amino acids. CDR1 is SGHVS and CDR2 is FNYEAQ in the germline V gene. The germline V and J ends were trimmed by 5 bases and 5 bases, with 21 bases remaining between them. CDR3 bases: TGTGCCAGCAGCCCTCCCTGGGGGGGCCCTCAGGAGACCCAGTACTTC. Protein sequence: CASSPPWGGPQETQYF.

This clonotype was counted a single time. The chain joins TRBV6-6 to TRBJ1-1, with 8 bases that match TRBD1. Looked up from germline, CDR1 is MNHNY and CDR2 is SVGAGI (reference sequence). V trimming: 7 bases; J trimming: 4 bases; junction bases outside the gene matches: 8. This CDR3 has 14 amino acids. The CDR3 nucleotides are TGTGCCAGCACCGCAGGGGGCGCATCCACTGAAGCTTTCTTT. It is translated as CASTAGGASTEAFF.

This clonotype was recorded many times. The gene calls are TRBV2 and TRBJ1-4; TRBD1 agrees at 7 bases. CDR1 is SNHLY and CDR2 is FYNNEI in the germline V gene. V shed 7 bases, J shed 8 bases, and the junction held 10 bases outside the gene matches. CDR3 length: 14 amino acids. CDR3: CASKISGGPEKLFF. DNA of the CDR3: TGTGCCAGCAAAATCTCAGGGGGGCCAGAAAAACTGTTTTTT. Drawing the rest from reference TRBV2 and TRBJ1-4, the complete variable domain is EPEVTQTPSHQVTQMGQEVILRCVPISNHLYFYWYRQILGQKVEFLVSFYNNEISEKSEIFDDQFSVERPDGSNFTLKIRSTKLEDSAMYFCASKISGGPEKLFFGSGTQLSVL.

Here the CDR3 reads CASSSDARNQPQHF. The CDR3, as DNA: TGTGCCAGCAGCTCGGACGCTCGCAATCAGCCCCAGCATTTT. The chain couples TRBV7-2 to TRBJ1-5; D is undetermined. V was clipped by 4 bases and J by 2 bases, with 9 bases between them. Germline lookup yields CDR1 SGHTA and CDR2 FQGNSA. The CDR3 sequence is 14 residues long.

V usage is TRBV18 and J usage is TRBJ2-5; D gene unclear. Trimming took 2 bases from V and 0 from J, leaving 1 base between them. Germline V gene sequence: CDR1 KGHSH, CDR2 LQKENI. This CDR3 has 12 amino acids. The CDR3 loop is CASSPNQETQYF. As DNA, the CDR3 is TGTGCCAGCTCACCAAACCAAGAGACCCAGTACTTC. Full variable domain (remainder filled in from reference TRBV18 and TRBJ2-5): NAGVMQNPRHLVRRRGQEARLRCSPMKGHSHVYWYRQLPEEGLKFMVYLQKENIIDESGMPKERFSAEFPKEGPSILRIQQVVRGDSAAYFCASSPNQETQYFGPGTRLLVL.

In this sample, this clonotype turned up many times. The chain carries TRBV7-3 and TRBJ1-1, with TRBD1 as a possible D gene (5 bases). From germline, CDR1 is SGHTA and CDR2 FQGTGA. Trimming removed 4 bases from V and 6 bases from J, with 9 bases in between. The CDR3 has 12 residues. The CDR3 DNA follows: TGTGCCAGCAGCTCGGGGGGTCCTGAAGCTTTCTTT. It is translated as CASSSGGPEAFF.

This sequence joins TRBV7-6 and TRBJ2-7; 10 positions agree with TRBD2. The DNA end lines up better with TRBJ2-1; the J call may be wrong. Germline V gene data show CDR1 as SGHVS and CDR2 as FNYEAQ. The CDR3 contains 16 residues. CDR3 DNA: TGTGCCAGCAGCTTAGCGAGCGGGAGGGCCGTGACTGAGCAGTTCTTC. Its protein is CASSLASGRAVTEQFF.

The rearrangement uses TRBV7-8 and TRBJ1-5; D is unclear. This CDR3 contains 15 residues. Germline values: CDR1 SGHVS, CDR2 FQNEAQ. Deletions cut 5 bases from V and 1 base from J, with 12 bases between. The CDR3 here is CASSPSRSSNQPQHF. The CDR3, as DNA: TGTGCCAGCAGCCCCAGCCGCAGCAGCAATCAGCCCCAGCATTTT.

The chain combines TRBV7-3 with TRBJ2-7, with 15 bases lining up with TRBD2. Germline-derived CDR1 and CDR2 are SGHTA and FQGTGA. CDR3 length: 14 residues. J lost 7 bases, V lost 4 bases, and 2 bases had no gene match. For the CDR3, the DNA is TGTGCCAGCAGCTCCGGACTAGCGGGAGGGGAGCAGTACTTC. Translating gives CASSSGLAGGEQYF.

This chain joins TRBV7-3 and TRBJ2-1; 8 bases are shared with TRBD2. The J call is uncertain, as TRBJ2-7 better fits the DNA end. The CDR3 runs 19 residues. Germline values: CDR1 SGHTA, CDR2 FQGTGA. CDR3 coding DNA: TGTGCCAGCAGCTCCCTTCCCCTATCTAGCGGGTCTTCACTCGACGAGCAGTACTTC. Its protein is CASSSLPLSSGSSLDEQYF.

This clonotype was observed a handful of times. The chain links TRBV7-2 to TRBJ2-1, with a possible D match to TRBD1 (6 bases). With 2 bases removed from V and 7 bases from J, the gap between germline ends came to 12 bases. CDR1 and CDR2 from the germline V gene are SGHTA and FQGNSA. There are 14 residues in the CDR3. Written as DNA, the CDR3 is TGTGCCAGCAGCTTACATACCGGGACAAATGAGCAGTTCTTC. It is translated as CASSLHTGTNEQFF.

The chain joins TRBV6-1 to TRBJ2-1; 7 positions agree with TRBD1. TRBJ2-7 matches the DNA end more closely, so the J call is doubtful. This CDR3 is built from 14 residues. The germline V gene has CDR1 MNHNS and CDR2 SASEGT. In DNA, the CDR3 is TGTGCCAGCAGTGACGCAGGGGGTGTCAACGAGCAGTACTTC. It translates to CASSDAGGVNEQYF.

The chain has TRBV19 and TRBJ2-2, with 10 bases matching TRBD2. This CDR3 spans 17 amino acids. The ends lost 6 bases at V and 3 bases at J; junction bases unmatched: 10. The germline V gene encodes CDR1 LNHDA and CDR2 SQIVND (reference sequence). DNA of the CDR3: TGTGCCAGTAGACACAGCGGGAGGGCCGGGGACACCGGGGAGCTGTTTTTT. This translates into CASRHSGRAGDTGELFF. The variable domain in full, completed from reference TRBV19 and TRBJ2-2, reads DGGITQSPKYLFRKEGQNVTLSCEQNLNHDAMYWYRQDPGQGLRLIYYSQIVNDFQKGDIAEGYSVSREKKESFPLTVTSAQKNPTAFYLCASRHSGRAGDTGELFFGEGSRLTVL.

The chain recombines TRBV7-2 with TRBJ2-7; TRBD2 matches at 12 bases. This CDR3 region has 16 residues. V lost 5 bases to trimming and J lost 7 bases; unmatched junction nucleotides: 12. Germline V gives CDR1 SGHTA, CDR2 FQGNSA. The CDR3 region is CASSPKTSGSFHEQYF. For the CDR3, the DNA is TGTGCCAGCAGCCCCAAGACTAGCGGGAGCTTCCATGAGCAGTACTTC.

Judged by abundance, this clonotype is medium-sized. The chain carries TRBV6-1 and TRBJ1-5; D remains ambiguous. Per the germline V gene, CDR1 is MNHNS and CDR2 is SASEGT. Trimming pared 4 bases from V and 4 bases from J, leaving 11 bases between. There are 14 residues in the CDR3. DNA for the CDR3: TGTGCCAGCAGTGTCTGGCAGTATAATCAGCCCCAGCATTTT. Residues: CASSVWQYNQPQHF.

This CDR3 reads CASSPLGLAPREQYF. The CDR3 nucleotides are TGTGCCAGCTCACCATTGGGACTAGCGCCTCGTGAGCAGTACTTC. This sequence joins TRBV18 and TRBJ2-4; 10 bases are shared with TRBD2. This CDR3 is built from 15 residues. V shed 2 bases, J shed 13 bases, and the junction held 11 bases outside the gene matches. Looked up from germline, CDR1 is KGHSH and CDR2 is LQKENI. Full variable domain (remainder filled in from reference TRBV18 and TRBJ2-4): NAGVMQNPRHLVRRRGQEARLRCSPMKGHSHVYWYRQLPEEGLKFMVYLQKENIIDESGMPKERFSAEFPKEGPSILRIQQVVRGDSAAYFCASSPLGLAPREQYFGAGTRLSVL.

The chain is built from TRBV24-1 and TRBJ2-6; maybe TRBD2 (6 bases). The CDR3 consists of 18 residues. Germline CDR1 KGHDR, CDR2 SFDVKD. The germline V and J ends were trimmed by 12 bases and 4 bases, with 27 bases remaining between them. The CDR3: CAGRNRGTRFGGANVLTF. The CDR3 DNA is TGTGCCGGCCGAAACCGCGGGACCCGATTCGGAGGGGCCAACGTCCTGACTTTC.

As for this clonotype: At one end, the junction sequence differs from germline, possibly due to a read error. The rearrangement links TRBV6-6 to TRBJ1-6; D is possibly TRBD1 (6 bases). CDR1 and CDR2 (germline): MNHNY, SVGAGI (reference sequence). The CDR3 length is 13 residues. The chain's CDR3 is CASSRGTSYEQYF. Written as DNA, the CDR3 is TGTGCCAGCAGCAGGGGAACCTCCTACGAGCAGTACTTT.

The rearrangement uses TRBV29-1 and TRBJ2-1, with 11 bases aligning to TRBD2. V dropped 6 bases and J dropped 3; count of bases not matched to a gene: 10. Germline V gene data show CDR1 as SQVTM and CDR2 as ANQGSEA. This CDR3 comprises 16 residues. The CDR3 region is CSVLGLAEVIYNEQFF. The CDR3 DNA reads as TGCAGCGTCCTGGGACTAGCGGAGGTGATCTACAATGAGCAGTTCTTC.

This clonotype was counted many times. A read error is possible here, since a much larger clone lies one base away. Written as DNA, the CDR3 is TGTGCCAGCAGCCCTATTTATGCCGGGGGTCGTAATGAGCAGTACTTC. It specifies CASSPIYAGGRNEQYF. The chain recombines TRBV7-6 with TRBJ2-5; TRBD2 is a possible D gene (6 bases). Trimming took 5 bases from V and 11 from J, leaving 27 bases between them. The CDR3 loop spans 16 amino acids. Per germline, CDR1 SGHVS and CDR2 FNYEAQ. Full variable domain (rest looked up from reference TRBV7-6 and TRBJ2-5): GAGVSQSPRYKVTKRGQDVALRCDPISGHVSLYWYRQALGQGPEFLTYFNYEAQQDKSGLPNDRFSAERPEGSISTLTIQRTEQRDSAMYRCASSPIYAGGRNEQYFGPGTRLLVL.

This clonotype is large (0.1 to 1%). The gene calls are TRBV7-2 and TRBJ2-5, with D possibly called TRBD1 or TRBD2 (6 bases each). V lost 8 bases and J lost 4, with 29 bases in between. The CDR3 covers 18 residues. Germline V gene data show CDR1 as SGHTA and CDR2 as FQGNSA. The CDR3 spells CASLPGRGLARGGETQYF. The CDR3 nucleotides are TGTGCCAGCCTACCTGGCCGGGGGCTAGCGAGGGGAGGAGAGACCCAGTACTTC.